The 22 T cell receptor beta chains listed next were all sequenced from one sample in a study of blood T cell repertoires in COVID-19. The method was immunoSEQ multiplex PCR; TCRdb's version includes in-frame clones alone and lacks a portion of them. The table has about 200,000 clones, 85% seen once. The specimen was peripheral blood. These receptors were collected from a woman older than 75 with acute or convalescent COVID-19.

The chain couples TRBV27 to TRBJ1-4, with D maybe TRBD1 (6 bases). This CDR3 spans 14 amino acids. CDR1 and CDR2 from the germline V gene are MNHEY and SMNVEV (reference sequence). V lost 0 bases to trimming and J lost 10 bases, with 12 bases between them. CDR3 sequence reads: CASSLSWTVGKLFF. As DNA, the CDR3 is TGTGCCAGCAGTTTATCGTGGACAGTTGGAAAACTGTTTTTT.

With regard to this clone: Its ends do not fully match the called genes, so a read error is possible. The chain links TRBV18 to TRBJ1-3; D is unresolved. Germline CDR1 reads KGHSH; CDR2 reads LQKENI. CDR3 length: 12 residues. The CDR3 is CASSPSGDTIYF. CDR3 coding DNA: TGTGCCAGCTCACCATCTGGAGACACCATATATTTT. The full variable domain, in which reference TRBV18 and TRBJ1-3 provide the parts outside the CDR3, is NAGVMQNPRHLVRRRGQEARLRCSPMKGHSHVYWYRQLPEEGLKFMVYLQKENIIDESGMPKERFSAEFPKEGPSILRIQQVVRGDSAAYFCASSPSGDTIYFGEGSWLTVV.

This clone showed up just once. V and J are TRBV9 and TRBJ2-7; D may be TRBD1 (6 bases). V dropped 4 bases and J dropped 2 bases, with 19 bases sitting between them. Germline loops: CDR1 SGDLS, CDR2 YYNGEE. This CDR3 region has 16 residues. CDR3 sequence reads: CASSPQSTGMTYEQYF. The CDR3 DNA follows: TGTGCCAGCAGCCCCCAATCGACAGGCATGACCTACGAGCAGTACTTC. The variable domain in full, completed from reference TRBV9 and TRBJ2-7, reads DSGVTQTPKHLITATGQRVTLRCSPRSGDLSVYWYQQSLDQGLQFLIQYYNGEERAKGNILERFSAQQFPDLHSELNLSSLELGDSALYFCASSPQSTGMTYEQYFGPGTRLTVT.

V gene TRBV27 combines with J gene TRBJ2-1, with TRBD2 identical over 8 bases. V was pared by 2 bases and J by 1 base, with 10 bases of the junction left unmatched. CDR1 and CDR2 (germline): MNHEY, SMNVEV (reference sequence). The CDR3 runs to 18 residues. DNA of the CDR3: TGTGCCAGCAGTTTAACGGGGGGGACTGACCTTTCCTACAATGAGCAGTTCTTC. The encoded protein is CASSLTGGTDLSYNEQFF.

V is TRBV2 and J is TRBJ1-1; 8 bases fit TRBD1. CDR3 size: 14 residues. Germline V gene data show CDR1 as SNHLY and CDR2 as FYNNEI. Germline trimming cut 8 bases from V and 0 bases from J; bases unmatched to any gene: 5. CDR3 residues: CASGRGHMNTEAFF. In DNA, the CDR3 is TGTGCCAGCGGCAGGGGGCACATGAACACTGAAGCTTTCTTT.

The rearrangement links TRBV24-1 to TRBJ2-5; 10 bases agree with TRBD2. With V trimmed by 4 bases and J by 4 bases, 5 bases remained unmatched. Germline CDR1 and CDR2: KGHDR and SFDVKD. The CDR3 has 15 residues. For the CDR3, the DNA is TGTGCCACCAGTGAGGTAGCGGGAGGAGGAGAGACCCAGTACTTC. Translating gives CATSEVAGGGETQYF.

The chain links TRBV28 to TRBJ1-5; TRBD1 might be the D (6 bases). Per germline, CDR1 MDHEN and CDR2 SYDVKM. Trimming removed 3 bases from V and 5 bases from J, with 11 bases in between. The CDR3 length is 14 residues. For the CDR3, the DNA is TGTGCCAGCAGTTTTATTCAGGGGTATCAGCCCCAGCATTTT. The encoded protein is CASSFIQGYQPQHF.

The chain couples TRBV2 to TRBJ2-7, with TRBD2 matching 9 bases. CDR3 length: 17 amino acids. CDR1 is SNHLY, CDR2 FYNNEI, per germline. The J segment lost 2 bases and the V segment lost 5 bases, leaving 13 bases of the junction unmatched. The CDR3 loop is CASSIKGGRASAYEQYF. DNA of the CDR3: TGTGCCAGCAGTATTAAGGGCGGGAGGGCCTCGGCCTACGAGCAGTACTTC.

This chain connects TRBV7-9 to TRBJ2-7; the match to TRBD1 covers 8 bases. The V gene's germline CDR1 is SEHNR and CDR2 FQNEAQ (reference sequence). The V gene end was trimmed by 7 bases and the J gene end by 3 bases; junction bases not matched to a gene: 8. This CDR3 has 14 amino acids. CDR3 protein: CASIPQGDLYEQYF. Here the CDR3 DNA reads TGTGCCAGCATCCCACAGGGGGACCTCTACGAGCAGTACTTC.

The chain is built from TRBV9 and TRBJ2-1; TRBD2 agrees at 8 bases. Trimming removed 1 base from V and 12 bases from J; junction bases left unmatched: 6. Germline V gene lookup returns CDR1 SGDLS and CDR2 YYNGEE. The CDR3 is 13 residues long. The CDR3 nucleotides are TGTGCCAGCAGCGTATGGCGGGAGGTAGCGCAGTTCTTC. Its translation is CASSVWREVAQFF.

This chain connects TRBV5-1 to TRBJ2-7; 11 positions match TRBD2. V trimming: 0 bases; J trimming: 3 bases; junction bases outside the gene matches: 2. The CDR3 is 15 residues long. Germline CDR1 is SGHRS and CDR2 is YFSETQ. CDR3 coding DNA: TGCGCCAGCAGCTTGGCGGGACTAGCGGACTACGAGCAGTACTTC. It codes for CASSLAGLADYEQYF.

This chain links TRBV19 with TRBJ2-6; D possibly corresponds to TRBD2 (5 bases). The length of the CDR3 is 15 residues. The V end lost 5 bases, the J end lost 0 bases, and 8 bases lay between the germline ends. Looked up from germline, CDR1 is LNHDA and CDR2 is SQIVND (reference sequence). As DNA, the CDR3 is TGTGCCAGTAGTGCCGGGATCTCTGGGGCCAACGTCCTGACTTTC. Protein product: CASSAGISGANVLTF.

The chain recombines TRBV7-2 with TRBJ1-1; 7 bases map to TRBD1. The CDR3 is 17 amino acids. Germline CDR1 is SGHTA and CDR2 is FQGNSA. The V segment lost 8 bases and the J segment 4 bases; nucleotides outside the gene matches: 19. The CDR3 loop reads CASGSTGTIAGGTEAFF. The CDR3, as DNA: TGTGCCAGCGGATCGACAGGGACCATCGCTGGAGGCACTGAAGCTTTCTTT.

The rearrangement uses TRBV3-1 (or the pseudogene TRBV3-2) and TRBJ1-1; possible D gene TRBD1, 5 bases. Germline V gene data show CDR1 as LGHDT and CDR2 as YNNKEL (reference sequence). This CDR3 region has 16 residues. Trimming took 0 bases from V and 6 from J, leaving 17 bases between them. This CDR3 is CASSQERIRGIPEAFF. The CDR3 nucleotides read TGTGCCAGCAGCCAAGAAAGGATTAGGGGAATCCCTGAAGCTTTCTTT.

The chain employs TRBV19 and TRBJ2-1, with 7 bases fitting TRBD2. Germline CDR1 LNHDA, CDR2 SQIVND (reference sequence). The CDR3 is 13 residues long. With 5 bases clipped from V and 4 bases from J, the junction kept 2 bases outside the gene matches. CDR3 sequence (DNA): TGTGCCAGTAGTGGGAGGGGATACAATGAGCAGTTCTTC. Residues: CASSGRGYNEQFF.

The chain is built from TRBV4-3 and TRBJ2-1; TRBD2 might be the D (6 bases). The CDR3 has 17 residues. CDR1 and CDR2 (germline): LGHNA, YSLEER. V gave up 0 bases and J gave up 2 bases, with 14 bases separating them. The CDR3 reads CASSQDLVGSPYNEQFF. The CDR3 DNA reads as TGCGCCAGCAGCCAAGATCTGGTCGGGAGCCCCTACAATGAGCAGTTCTTC.

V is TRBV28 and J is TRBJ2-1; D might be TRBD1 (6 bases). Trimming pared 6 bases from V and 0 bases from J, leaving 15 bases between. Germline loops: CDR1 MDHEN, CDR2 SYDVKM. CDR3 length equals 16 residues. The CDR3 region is CASRTTGPSSYNEQFF. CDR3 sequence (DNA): TGTGCCAGCAGGACAACAGGGCCTAGCTCCTACAATGAGCAGTTCTTC.

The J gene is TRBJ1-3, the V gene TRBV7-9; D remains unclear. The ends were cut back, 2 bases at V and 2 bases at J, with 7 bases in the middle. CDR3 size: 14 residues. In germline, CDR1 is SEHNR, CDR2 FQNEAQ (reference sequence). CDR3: CASSLLGTGNTIYF. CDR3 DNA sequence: TGTGCCAGCAGCTTACTCGGGACTGGAAACACCATATATTTT.

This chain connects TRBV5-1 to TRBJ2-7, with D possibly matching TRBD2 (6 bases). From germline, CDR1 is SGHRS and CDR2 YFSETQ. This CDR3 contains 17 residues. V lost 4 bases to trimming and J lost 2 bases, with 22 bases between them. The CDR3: CASSPQSIGTQPYEQYF. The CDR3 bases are TGCGCCAGCAGCCCACAAAGTATTGGGACTCAACCCTACGAGCAGTACTTC.

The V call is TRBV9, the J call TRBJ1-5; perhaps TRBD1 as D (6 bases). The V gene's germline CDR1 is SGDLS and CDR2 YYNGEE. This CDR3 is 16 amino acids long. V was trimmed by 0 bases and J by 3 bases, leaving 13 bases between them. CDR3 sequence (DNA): TGTGCCAGCAGCGTAGCTCTGGGACACGACAATCAGCCCCAGCATTTT. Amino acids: CASSVALGHDNQPQHF.

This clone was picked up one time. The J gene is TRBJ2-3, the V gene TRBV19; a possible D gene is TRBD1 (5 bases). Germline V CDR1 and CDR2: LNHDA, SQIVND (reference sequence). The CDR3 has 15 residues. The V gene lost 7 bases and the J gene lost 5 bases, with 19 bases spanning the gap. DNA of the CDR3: TGTGCCAGTACCCGGGTAGGGGCAGGGCGAGATACGCAGTATTTT. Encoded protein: CASTRVGAGRDTQYF.

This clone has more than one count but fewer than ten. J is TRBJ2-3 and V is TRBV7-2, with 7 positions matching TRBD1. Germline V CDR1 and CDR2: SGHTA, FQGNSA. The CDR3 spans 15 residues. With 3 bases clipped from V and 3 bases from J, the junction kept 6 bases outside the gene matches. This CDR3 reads CASSLGQSLTDTQYF. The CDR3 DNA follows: TGTGCCAGCAGCTTGGGACAGAGCCTAACAGATACGCAGTATTTT.